This entry lists 12 T cell receptor beta chains sequenced from one sample in a study of T cells in Graves' hyperthyroidism and ophthalmopathy. TCR beta CDR3 regions were amplified from RNA. A set of HTBI primers served as the primers for a first-round RT-PCR of the TCR CDR3. In TCRdb, the multiplex PCR reads were re-called with MiXCR into one record per CDR3 protein. The sample has a few hundred thousand distinct CDR3 sequences; roughly 23% are singletons. Source material: blood. The origin of the receptors is a woman in her forties or fifties with Graves' hyperthyroidism.

The rearrangement joins TRBV30 to TRBJ2-7, with 7 bases aligning to TRBD1. CDR3 size: 12 residues. From germline, CDR1 is GTSNPN and CDR2 SVGIG (reference sequence). Trimming removed 7 bases from V and 8 bases from J; junction bases left unmatched: 11. CDR3 DNA sequence: TGTGCCTCGGCTTTCCACAGGGGCCAGCAGTACTTC. This sequence encodes CASAFHRGQQYF.

This clonotype was detected many times. V is TRBV2 and J is TRBJ2-7, with 7 bases lining up with TRBD1. After removal of 6 bases from V and 0 bases from J, the junction contained 8 bases not matched to a gene. Germline V gene lookup returns CDR1 SNHLY and CDR2 FYNNEI. There are 15 residues in the CDR3. In DNA, the CDR3 is TGTGCCAGCAGGGCGGACAGGTTAAGCTCCTACGAGCAGTACTTC. Its protein is CASRADRLSSYEQYF.

This clonotype was seen repeatedly, ten times or more. This chain joins TRBV18 and TRBJ2-1; D might be TRBD1 (5 bases). This CDR3 region has 13 residues. CDR1 is KGHSH and CDR2 is LQKENI in the germline V gene. V was cut by 6 bases and J by 2 bases, with 8 bases left in between. In DNA, the CDR3 is TGTGCCAGCTCCGGACAAACCTACAATGAGCAGTTCTTC. Translation: CASSGQTYNEQFF.

This clonotype has at least ten counts. This chain uses TRBV3-1 with TRBJ2-7, with D possibly TRBD2 on 5 matching bases. Trimming left V 0 bases short and J 4 bases short, with 16 bases between. The CDR3 consists of 16 residues. The V gene's germline CDR1 is LGHDT and CDR2 YNNKEL (reference sequence). The CDR3 is CASSQDTIARRYEQYF. DNA for the CDR3: TGTGCCAGCAGCCAAGATACAATAGCGCGAAGATACGAGCAGTACTTC.

V and J are TRBV9 and TRBJ2-2; possible D gene TRBD1, 5 bases. Trimming left V 0 bases short and J 4 bases short, with 16 bases between. The CDR3 runs to 17 residues. Germline assignment: CDR1 SGDLS and CDR2 YYNGEE. The CDR3 sequence: CASSVAWNPGSTGELFF. For the CDR3, the DNA is TGTGCCAGCAGCGTAGCTTGGAATCCAGGGTCCACCGGGGAGCTGTTTTTT.

This clonotype was seen ten or more times. V and J are TRBV3-1 and TRBJ1-2, with a possible D match to TRBD1 (6 bases). The germline gives CDR1 LGHDT, CDR2 YNNKEL (reference sequence). V dropped 3 bases and J dropped 4 bases, with 9 bases sitting between them. The CDR3 sequence is 13 residues long. DNA for the CDR3: TGTGCCAGCAGCCAGATGGACAGCTATGGCTACACCTTC. As protein: CASSQMDSYGYTF.

This clonotype was found many times. The chain joins TRBV10-3 to TRBJ1-1; weak D call: TRBD1 (5 bases). Germline V gene lookup returns CDR1 ENHRY and CDR2 SYGVKD. Trimming removed 4 bases at V and 0 bases at J, with 12 bases between. CDR3 length: 15 amino acids. The CDR3 protein is CAISVSTVMNTEAFF. The DNA of the CDR3 is TGTGCCATCAGTGTTTCGACAGTCATGAACACTGAAGCTTTCTTT.

V gene TRBV24-1 combines with J gene TRBJ2-1; 10 nucleotides match TRBD1. J gave up 8 bases and V 3 bases, and 9 bases lay outside the gene matches. Germline V gene data show CDR1 as KGHDR and CDR2 as SFDVKD. The CDR3 consists of 16 residues. The CDR3 loop reads CATSDTGQGREDEQFF. The DNA of the CDR3 is TGTGCCACCAGTGATACGGGACAGGGGAGAGAGGATGAGCAGTTCTTC.

This chain joins TRBV6-1 and TRBJ1-4; the D is unclear. Germline CDR1 and CDR2: MNHNS and SASEGT. This CDR3 comprises 18 residues. V was cut by 1 base and J by 1 base, with 16 bases left in between. CDR3 sequence: CASSEVRVWSVTNEKLFF. The DNA of the CDR3 is TGTGCCAGCAGTGAAGTTAGGGTTTGGAGCGTAACTAATGAAAAACTGTTTTTT.

The chain joins TRBV3-1 to TRBJ2-3; 11 bases agree with TRBD2. Germline V gene sequence: CDR1 LGHDT, CDR2 YNNKEL (reference sequence). CDR3 length: 18 residues. The V gene end was trimmed by 4 bases and the J gene end by 3 bases; junction bases not matched to a gene: 12. CDR3 region: CASSRQLLAGGMTDTQYF. CDR3 bases: TGTGCCAGCAGCCGACAGCTCCTAGCGGGAGGTATGACAGATACGCAGTATTTT.

This clonotype was counted ten times or more. The chain employs TRBV28 and TRBJ2-7, with 9 bases identical to TRBD2. The germline gives CDR1 MDHEN, CDR2 SYDVKM. This CDR3 spans 15 amino acids. The J segment lost 2 bases and the V segment lost 4 bases, leaving 6 bases of the junction unmatched. The DNA of the CDR3 is TGTGCCAGCAGTTATGGCGGGGGGGCCCCCTACGAGCAGTACTTC. Its translation: CASSYGGGAPYEQYF.

As regards this clonotype: It may be a read error: a sequence one base away is much more abundant. The CDR3 DNA follows: TGTGCCAGCAGCACCGGGACTAGCACAGATACGCAGTATTTT. Its protein product is CASSTGTSTDTQYF. V and J are TRBV7-9 and TRBJ2-3; TRBD2 might be the D (6 bases). In germline, CDR1 is SEHNR, CDR2 FQNEAQ (reference sequence). The V and J ends lost 5 bases and 0 bases respectively, with 9 bases between them. The CDR3 sequence is 14 residues long.